This TCR beta chain was recovered during a study of blood T cell repertoires in COVID-19. The wider study: Italy, Spain and the United States were the sources of the convalescent and acute COVID-19 samples. Sample material is recorded as cDNA or gDNA derived from T cells, B-cell-depleted T cells, or PBMCs.

CDR3 length equals 12 residues. Per the germline V gene, CDR1 is MRHNA and CDR2 is SNTAGT. The V end was cut by 6 bases, the J end by 3 bases, with 8 bases between. Authors' processing steps: How many nucleated cells were present was estimated from reference gene primer amplification. The table came from immunoSEQ multiplex PCR; TCRdb's copy has only in-frame clones and leaves some out. V, J and clone size are those of that table, while D and trimming were read from the DNA. The sample includes roughly 200,000 clones, approximately 90% seen only once; the top ten take 10%. This clonotype was sampled from a woman aged 45-65 years with COVID-19, enrolled during active disease. Sequences were obtained from peripheral blood. The rearrangement joins TRBV6-4 to TRBJ1-2; possibly TRBD1 for D (5 bases). The CDR3, as DNA: TGTGCCAGCAGGGACAACTACTATGGCTACACCTTC. Translating it yields CASRDNYYGYTF.